The rows below give T cell receptor beta chains drawn from one sample of a study of blood T cell repertoires in COVID-19. Assay used: immunoSEQ multiplex PCR; TCRdb lists only in-frame clones, some missing. In the table there are around 98,000 clones, about four fifths of which are singletons. The sample was peripheral blood. The receptors come from a woman aged 55 to 70 with acute or convalescent COVID-19. The conserved cysteine and the conserved F or W are not part of the CDR3 here. Size is omitted from some rows. Given values are once, few, many or a class for expanded clones.

ASSVSQQGGYEQY,TRBV9,.
ASSQVGETQY,TRBV3-1/TRBV3-2,.
ASSSPRTPSVDTQY,TRBV7-2,.
ASSRAGVAEAF,TRBV5-6,.
AWSVRGSGNTIY,TRBV30,.
ASSQDTKNTGELF,TRBV3-1/TRBV3-2,.
ASRGSWAPQTYEQY,TRBV28,once
ASSRGSSYNEQF,TRBV6-5,.
ASSRGQGTGNTIY,TRBV5-4,.
ASSYSYEIAKNIQY,TRBV2,few
ASSPVGDSSPLH,TRBV18,.
ASSLSRTVRNEKLF,TRBV27,.
ASSPWTSDQQETQY,TRBV11-2,once
ASSGTGTSEAF,TRBV12-3/TRBV12-4,.
ASSWASGATTDTQY,TRBV7-6,once
ASSIGERDTEAF,TRBV6-2/TRBV6-3,.
ASSPAGGPTRDTQY,TRBV18,.
ASSLTSGVFGSPLH,TRBV28,once
ATEGAGQETQY,TRBV19,.
ASSLDGQGGTEAF,TRBV5-1,.
AVGLQGDGYEQY,TRBV10-3,.
ATSRDLGSNQPQH,TRBV15,.
ASKDGGAAYEQY,TRBV19,.
ASSKYSQETQY,TRBV11-2,once
ASSQARSGGYT,TRBV3-1/TRBV3-2,.
ASSYGTGNQPQH,TRBV6-2/TRBV6-3,.
ASSLNRVAF,TRBV11-1,.
ASSQVPVRVEETQY,TRBV4-1,.
ASSVAERATNEKLF,TRBV9,.
ASSLVRDNEQF,TRBV5-4,few
ATSRDRAGLNSPLH,TRBV15,.
ASSLKSSDTGELF,TRBV5-1,.
ARSLAGPGSYT,TRBV5-3,.
ASSYTGSNSPLH,TRBV6-2/TRBV6-3,once
ASSLAGDSLGYT,TRBV7-9,.
ASSGDRVLGGYT,TRBV25-1,.
AITRTGGTEAF,TRBV10-3,.
ASSPDDRAEGEKLF,TRBV9,.
ASRPGHTLNYGYT,TRBV2,.
ASSQDRGIYGYT,TRBV4-3,.
ASSQVGSTGELF,TRBV3-1/TRBV3-2,.
AWTEGLAGGNEQF,TRBV30,.
SVSPSEKLF,TRBV20-1,.
ASSLVDRETSGVAGELF,TRBV11-2,.
ASSLALQGDNDTNYGYT,TRBV4-1,.
ASSPRGKGDSPLH,TRBV19,.
ASICVGNQPQH,TRBV19,.
SASPTNTEAF,TRBV29-1,once
ASSPRQGGAVRAF,TRBV3-1/TRBV3-2,few
ASSHREGGEKLF,TRBV28,.
SVATAYEQY,TRBV29-1,.
ASSLTTGNTEAF,TRBV5-1,.
ASSFNRGGNEQF,TRBV11-3,.
ASTLTGGGQPQH,TRBV28,few
ARRWTGGEKLF,TRBV30,many
ATSDPTGAGDTIY,TRBV24-1,.
ATSSLGGAANEQF,TRBV15,once